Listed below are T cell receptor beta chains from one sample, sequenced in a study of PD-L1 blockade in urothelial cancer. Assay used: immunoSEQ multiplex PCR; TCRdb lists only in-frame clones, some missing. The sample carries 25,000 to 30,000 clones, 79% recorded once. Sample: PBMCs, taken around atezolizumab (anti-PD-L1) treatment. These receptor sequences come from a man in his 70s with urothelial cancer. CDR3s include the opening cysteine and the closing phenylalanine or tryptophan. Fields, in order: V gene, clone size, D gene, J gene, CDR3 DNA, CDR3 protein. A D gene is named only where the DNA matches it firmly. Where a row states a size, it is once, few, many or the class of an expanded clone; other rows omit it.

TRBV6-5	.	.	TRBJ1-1	TGTGCCAGCAGTTACTCCAGGTACACTGAAGCTTTCTTT	CASSYSRYTEAFF
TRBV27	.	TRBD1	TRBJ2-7	TGTGCCAGCAGTTTATCGGGTTACAGGGGGGAATCCTACGAGCAGTACTTC	CASSLSGYRGESYEQYF
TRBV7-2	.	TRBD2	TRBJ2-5	TGTGCCAGCAGCTCTCGGGGGGGCCGGGGCCAAGAGACCCAGTACTTC	CASSSRGGRGQETQYF
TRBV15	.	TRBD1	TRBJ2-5	TGTGCCACCAGCAGGGACAGGGCCGAGACCCAGTACTTC	CATSRDRAETQYF
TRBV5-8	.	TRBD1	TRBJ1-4	TGTGCCAGCAGCTCCCGACAGGGTGTTTCAAAACTGTTTTTT	CASSSRQGVSKLFF
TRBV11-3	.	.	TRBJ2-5	TGTGCCAGCAGCTTAAGAGTTGAGTACGAGACCCAGTACTTC	CASSLRVEYETQYF
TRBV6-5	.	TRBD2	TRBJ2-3	TGTGCCAGCAGAGCGGGGGGGCCGGATACGCAGTATTTT	CASRAGGPDTQYF
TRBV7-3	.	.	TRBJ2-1	TGTGCCAGCAGCGACCAGGGTGATGAGCAGTTCTTC	CASSDQGDEQFF
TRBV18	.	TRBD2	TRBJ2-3	TGTGCCAGCTCTCTTCCGGGACTAGCGGGGATAACTACAGATACGCAGTATTTT	CASSLPGLAGITTDTQYF
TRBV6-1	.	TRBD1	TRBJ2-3	TGTGCCAGCAGAGCCGGGACAGGCTACACAGATACGCAGTATTTT	CASRAGTGYTDTQYF
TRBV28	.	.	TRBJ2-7	TGTGCCAGCAACGGGACACCCGACTACGAGCAGTACTTC	CASNGTPDYEQYF
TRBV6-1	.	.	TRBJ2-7	TGTGCCACGAAGCGGGCAGGGAACACCTACGAGCAGTACTTC	CATKRAGNTYEQYF
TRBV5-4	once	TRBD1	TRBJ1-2	TGTGCCAGCAGCAGCCCGGGACAGTTCTATGGCTACACCTTC	CASSSPGQFYGYTF
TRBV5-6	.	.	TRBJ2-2	TGTGCCAGCAGCTCCGACTCGCGACTGAACACCGGGGAGCTGTTTTTT	CASSSDSRLNTGELFF
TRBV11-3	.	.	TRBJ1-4	TGTGCCAGCAGCTCCCTCGGAGGGGCAGGGAATGAAAAACTGTTTTTT	CASSSLGGAGNEKLFF
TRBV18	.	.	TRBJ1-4	TGTGCCAGCTCACCGGGGTATGGGGCGCGCCCTAATGAAAAACTGTTTTTT	CASSPGYGARPNEKLFF
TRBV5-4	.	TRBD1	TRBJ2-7	TGTGCCAGCAGCTTTGGACAGGAGACCTACGAGCAGTACTTC	CASSFGQETYEQYF
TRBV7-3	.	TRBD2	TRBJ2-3	TGTGCCAGCAGCCCGCGGGGGGGCGACACAGATACGCAGTATTTT	CASSPRGGDTDTQYF
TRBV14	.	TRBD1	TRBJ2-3	TGTGCCAGCAGCCACAGGGGGCTAACAGATACGCAGTATTTT	CASSHRGLTDTQYF
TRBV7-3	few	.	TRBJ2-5	TGTGCCAGCAGCTTAGGGCCCCAAGAGACCCAGTACTTC	CASSLGPQETQYF
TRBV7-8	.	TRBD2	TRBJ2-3	TGTGCCAGCAGCCTCGGGAGCGGGAGGGCCCCAGATACGCAGTATTTT	CASSLGSGRAPDTQYF
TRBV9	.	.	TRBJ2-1	TGTGCCAGCAGCGTAGATGGTCGGGGTGAGCAGTTCTTC	CASSVDGRGEQFF
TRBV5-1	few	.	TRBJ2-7	TGCGCCAGCAAAGTAGCGGTGACGACCTACGAGCAGTACTTC	CASKVAVTTYEQYF
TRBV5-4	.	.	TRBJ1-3	TGTGCCAGCAGCTCAGGGATTACTGCCACCTCTGGAAACACCATATATTTT	CASSSGITATSGNTIYF
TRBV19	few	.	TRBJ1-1	TGTGCCAGTAGTATGGACCCGCGGGTGGGCACTGAAGCTTTCTTT	CASSMDPRVGTEAFF
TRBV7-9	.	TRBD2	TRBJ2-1	TGTGCCACAACTAGCGGGGGGCGAAACAATGAGCAGTTCTTC	CATTSGGRNNEQFF
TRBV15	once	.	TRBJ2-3	TGTGCCACCAGCAGAGATAAGGGGAAAACAGATACGCAGTATTTT	CATSRDKGKTDTQYF